These T cell receptor beta chains were read from a single sample in a study of post-analysis software for immune sequencing data. TCRdb re-analysed the PCR reads in MiXCR, keeping a single row per CDR3 protein. This sample yields about 400,000 distinct CDR3 sequences, of which roughly 38% are seen a single time; about an eighth belongs to the top ten. The specimen sequenced was blood. The origin of the receptors is a girl aged 5-17 years with multiple sclerosis. CDR3s include the opening cysteine and the closing phenylalanine or tryptophan. The order of the fields is CDR3 length, J gene, clone size, V gene, CDR3 protein. Not all rows give a size; the values are once, few, many and, for expanded clones, a class.

15 TRBJ1-1 once TRBV12-3/TRBV12-4 CASSNGQGWGTEALF
15 TRBJ2-1 few TRBV20-1 CSATPGVGYYNEQFF
16 TRBJ2-3 few TRBV18 CASSPRTSGVVDTQYF
13 TRBJ2-1 NA TRBV7-2 CASSLSSLNEQFF
13 TRBJ1-5 NA TRBV6-5 CASSLRGSQPQHF
15 TRBJ2-7 NA TRBV6-2/TRBV6-3 CASSYPPRASYEQYF
15 TRBJ2-5 few TRBV6-5 CASSKTGGPRETQYF
14 TRBJ1-5 NA TRBV29-1 CSVISGAGDQPQHF
13 TRBJ2-7 NA TRBV20-1 CSARGQGSYEQYF
13 TRBJ2-5 NA TRBV6-5 CASSYSWGETQYF
16 TRBJ2-4 NA TRBV2 CASSTFDRLAKNIQYF
16 TRBJ2-5 NA TRBV7-2 CASSERKSGAWETQYF
13 TRBJ2-5 NA TRBV2 CASSVGEQETQYF
12 TRBJ1-1 NA TRBV12-3/TRBV12-4 CASSPDRVRAFF
15 TRBJ2-7 few TRBV6-5 CASSYSPGKGDEQYF
19 TRBJ2-1 few TRBV15 CATSFLHTRGRTLYNEQFF
11 TRBJ2-1 few TRBV24-1 CATGQVGEQFF
15 NA once TRBV12-3/TRBV12-4 CASSPGGTGEETQYF
12 TRBJ2-7 few TRBV6-1 CASSERAGEQYF
13 TRBJ2-5 few TRBV5-1 CASSSAVGETQYF
10 TRBJ2-1 NA TRBV6-2/TRBV6-3 CATYREAQFF
14 TRBJ2-3 NA TRBV29-1 CSVSGDRSTDTQYF
15 TRBJ2-3 few TRBV7-2 CASSWAPSGTDTQYF
15 TRBJ2-1 many TRBV7-3 CASSFTGTSGNEQFF
15 TRBJ2-3 many TRBV7-9 CASSRSGVSTDTQYF
13 TRBJ2-5 few TRBV20-1 CSARDLTGKDQYF
15 TRBJ2-7 NA TRBV3-1 CASSQTWDGSYEQYF
15 TRBJ2-6 NA TRBV19 CASSIPLTGANVLTF
15 TRBJ1-4 NA TRBV20-1 CSARFPDSPLRKLFF
16 TRBJ2-7 NA TRBV14 CASSRSGTPRSYEQYF
13 TRBJ2-7 few TRBV27 CASSFSGQYEQYF
15 NA NA TRBV11-2 CASSPPAAPPYEQYF
13 TRBJ1-2 few TRBV5-5 CASSLGENYGYTF
13 TRBJ1-1 NA TRBV29-1 CSDRTGGGAEAFF
12 TRBJ1-2 NA TRBV12-3/TRBV12-4 CASSPGTASYTF
13 TRBJ1-2 many TRBV5-1 CASSLLGDGGYTF
13 TRBJ2-7 NA TRBV28 CATRAGGQYEQYF
15 TRBJ1-1 few TRBV7-9 CASSSGQALNTEAFF
15 TRBJ2-1 few TRBV12-3/TRBV12-4 CASSPRGESYNEQFF
13 TRBJ1-1 few TRBV20-1 CSASPREAGEAFF
16 TRBJ2-3 NA TRBV5-1 CASSLAEDPSTDTQYF
17 TRBJ2-6 NA TRBV5-6 CASSLAAVYSGANVLTF
14 TRBJ1-6 few TRBV5-1 CASSIGQDSSPLHF
16 TRBJ2-3 few TRBV6-4 CASREGAGGLTDTQYF
13 TRBJ1-1 NA TRBV4-1 CASSQEFTGLGFF
17 TRBJ2-3 few TRBV7-9 CASSFSGGLRSTDTQYF